The 18 T cell receptor beta chains below were found in one sample sequenced in a study of T cells after yellow fever vaccination. MiXCR, applied by TCRdb to the 5' RACE reads, yields one record per CDR3 protein. The sample lists about 260,000 distinct CDR3 sequences, about 3.7% occurring once. Sequencing used PBMCs, obtained 15 days after the yellow fever booster vaccination. Every receptor here comes from a man younger than 35 who received the YFV17D yellow fever vaccine.

Ten or more counts support this clonotype. The chain carries TRBV5-6 and TRBJ1-1, with D uncertain. The CDR3 length is 14 residues. V dropped 4 bases and J dropped 1 base, with 11 bases sitting between them. Looked up from germline, CDR1 is SGHDT and CDR2 is YYEEEE. CDR3 DNA sequence: TGTGCCAGCAGCGCGGTAGGCGAGAACACTGAAGCTTTCTTT. Its protein is CASSAVGENTEAFF.

There are many counts of this clonotype. V and J are TRBV20-1 and TRBJ2-1; tentatively, D is TRBD1 or TRBD2 (5 bases each). This CDR3 has 13 residues. Looked up from germline, CDR1 is DFQATT and CDR2 is SNEGSKA (reference sequence). The CDR3, as DNA: TGCAGCCCTCGGGACGGGAACTACAATGAGCAGTTCTTC. It is translated as CSPRDGNYNEQFF.

This clonotype was seen ten or more times. The CDR3 sequence: CASSPAGGHGYTF. CDR3 bases: TGTGCCAGCAGCCCCGCGGGGGGGCATGGCTACACCTTC. V is TRBV7-9 and J is TRBJ1-2; D perhaps matches TRBD1 (6 bases). V was pared by 5 bases and J by 6 bases, with 13 bases between. Germline loops: CDR1 SEHNR, CDR2 FQNEAQ (reference sequence). The CDR3 sequence is 13 residues long.

This clonotype was recorded many times. The rearrangement links TRBV5-1 to TRBJ2-7; 7 bases align to TRBD1. CDR1 is SGHRS and CDR2 is YFSETQ in the germline V gene. The CDR3 spans 13 residues. J gave up 5 bases and V 6 bases, and 8 bases lay outside the gene matches. DNA for the CDR3: TGCGCCAGCACCAGGATAGGGGGCGACGAGCAGTACTTC. This encodes CASTRIGGDEQYF.

This clonotype occurred many times. This sequence joins TRBV12-3 or TRBV12-4 and TRBJ1-2; D gene ambiguous. The V and J ends lost 3 bases and 2 bases respectively, with 7 bases between them. This CDR3 comprises 13 residues. The CDR3 DNA is TGTGCCAGCAGTTTTTCCTTGAACTATGGCTACACCTTC. Protein product: CASSFSLNYGYTF.

The chain links TRBV5-4 to TRBJ2-6; D is uncertain. Trimming pared 6 bases from V and 2 bases from J, leaving 9 bases between. The V gene's germline CDR1 is SGHNT and CDR2 YYREEE (reference sequence). This CDR3 is built from 14 residues. CDR3 sequence reads: CASKGETGANVLTF. CDR3 DNA sequence: TGTGCCAGCAAAGGCGAGACTGGGGCCAACGTCCTGACTTTC. Variable domain in full (rest from reference TRBV5-4 and TRBJ2-6): ETGVTQSPTHLIKTRGQQVTLRCSSQSGHNTVSWYQQALGQGPQFIFQYYREEENGRGNFPPRFSGLQFPNYSSELNVNALELDDSALYLCASKGETGANVLTFGAGSRLTVL.

This clonotype has a count of ten or more. This chain connects TRBV27 to TRBJ2-1; 7 bases are a match to TRBD2. Germline values: CDR1 MNHEY, CDR2 SMNVEV (reference sequence). The J segment lost 4 bases and the V segment lost 0 bases, leaving 12 bases of the junction unmatched. The CDR3 is made up of 18 amino acids. The DNA for the CDR3 is TGTGCCAGCAGTTTATCGGTGCCTAGCGGATATCTATACAATGAGCAGTTCTTC. Protein sequence: CASSLSVPSGYLYNEQFF.

The sample holds many counts of this clonotype. The chain couples TRBV5-1 to TRBJ2-3; TRBD2 matches at 8 bases. The length of the CDR3 is 14 residues. Germline CDR1 and CDR2: SGHRS and YFSETQ. Trimming at V came to 4 bases and at J to 5 bases, leaving 6 bases not matched to a gene. The CDR3 DNA reads TGCGCCAGCAGCCGGGGGGGGGATGGAGATACGCAGTATTTT. Its protein is CASSRGGDGDTQYF.

This clonotype was seen repeatedly, ten times or more. The chain carries TRBV5-1 and TRBJ2-2; D is ambiguous. Trimming pared 2 bases from V and 4 bases from J, leaving 15 bases between. The germline gives CDR1 SGHRS, CDR2 YFSETQ. The CDR3 spans 16 residues. CDR3 nucleotide sequence: TGCGCCAGCAGCTTCAAAGACCTTAGGTCCACCGGGGAGCTGTTTTTT. This codes for CASSFKDLRSTGELFF.

The V gene is TRBV24-1, the J gene TRBJ2-5; D not certain. There are 14 residues in the CDR3. The V end was cut by 2 bases, the J end by 4 bases, with 10 bases between. The V gene's germline CDR1 is KGHDR and CDR2 SFDVKD. The CDR3, as DNA: TGTGCCACCAGTGATTATATAGATCGAGAGACCCAGTACTTC. It is translated as CATSDYIDRETQYF.

In this sample, this clonotype turned up many times. V usage is TRBV5-4 and J usage is TRBJ2-7; the match to TRBD1 covers 8 bases. Germline V gives CDR1 SGHNT, CDR2 YYREEE (reference sequence). This CDR3 spans 12 amino acids. The V and J ends lost 4 bases and 6 bases, in that order; junction bases with no gene match: 3. The CDR3 DNA follows: TGTGCCAGCAGCAAACAGGGGGGCGAGCAGTACGTC. Its protein is CASSKQGGEQYV.

This clonotype was detected once. A much more abundant neighbour one base away suggests this may be a read error. The chain has TRBV4-1 and TRBJ1-1; tentative D call: TRBD1 (6 bases). The CDR3 is 14 residues long. Germline-derived CDR1 and CDR2 are MGHRA and YSYEKL. V was pared by 5 bases and J by 10 bases, with 20 bases between. CDR3 nucleotide sequence: TGCGCCAGCAGCGCCAGGGGTGCCTCCGCTGTAGCTTTCTTT. Its protein product is CASSARGASAVAFF.

This clonotype was counted many times. V usage is TRBV6-6 and J usage is TRBJ2-6, with D unresolved. This CDR3 spans 17 amino acids. The V end was cut by 3 bases, the J end by 0 bases, with 12 bases between. Looked up from germline, CDR1 is MNHNY and CDR2 is SVGAGI (reference sequence). The CDR3 DNA is TGTGCCAGCAGTTATTGGCCCATCACCTCTGGGGCCAACGTCCTGACTTTC. Translated, it gives CASSYWPITSGANVLTF.

Many counts were recorded for this clonotype. V is TRBV5-1 and J is TRBJ2-5; possible D gene TRBD1, 6 bases. The V end was cut by 4 bases, the J end by 5 bases, with 18 bases between. The CDR3 is made up of 15 amino acids. CDR1 and CDR2 (germline): SGHRS, YFSETQ. The CDR3 loop reads CASSRDNRAEETQYF. The CDR3 DNA sequence: TGCGCCAGCAGCCGGGACAACCGGGCTGAGGAGACCCAGTACTTC.

At least ten counts were recorded for this clonotype. The CDR3 reads CAWSGTGLRAPLHF. CDR3 bases: TGTGCCTGGAGTGGGACGGGGCTTAGGGCACCCCTCCACTTT. The chain combines TRBV30 with TRBJ1-6; TRBD1 is a possible D gene (5 bases). The ends were cut back, 1 base at V and 11 bases at J, with 15 bases in the middle. The germline CDR1 and CDR2 sequences are GTSNPN and SVGIG (reference sequence). The CDR3 spans 14 residues.

There are many counts of this clonotype. J is TRBJ2-5 and V is TRBV6-2 or TRBV6-3; D gene ambiguous. CDR3 size: 16 residues. The germline V gene has CDR1 MNHEY and CDR2 SVGEGT. Trimming took 3 bases from V and 0 from J, leaving 14 bases between them. The CDR3 region has the DNA TGTGCCAGCAGTTATGGGTGGCGGAGACACCAAGAGACCCAGTACTTC. Its translation: CASSYGWRRHQETQYF.

The table lists this clonotype with many counts. A junction boundary mismatches the germline segment, possibly from a read error. The chain is built from TRBV6-4 and TRBJ1-5; weak D call: TRBD1 (6 bases). Germline V gene sequence: CDR1 MRHNA, CDR2 SNTAGT. The CDR3 contains 13 residues. The CDR3 region is CAIVGASDQPQHF. The CDR3 coding sequence is TGTGCCATCGTGGGGGCTAGCGATCAGCCCCAGCATTTT.

This clonotype was counted at least ten times. Here the CDR3 DNA reads TGTGCCAGCACCCACCGGGACAGCTATAACGGCTACACCTTC. Encoded protein: CASTHRDSYNGYTF. V and J are TRBV7-2 and TRBJ1-2, with TRBD1 matching over 7 bases. The CDR3 contains 14 residues. Germline V gives CDR1 SGHTA, CDR2 FQGNSA. V was clipped by 7 bases and J by 8 bases; unmatched bases: 13.